The T cell receptor beta chain under discussion was sequenced for a study of control samples from healthy donors and cancer patients. Sequenced by immunoSEQ multiplex PCR; TCRdb stores in-frame clones only, minus some. The data hold fewer than 85,000 clones, with 85% to 95% observed a single time. The count of this clone is one. The CDR3 consists of 15 residues. Trimming took off 7 bases at V and 0 bases at J, with 13 bases between the two ends. Germline lookup yields CDR1 SNHLY and CDR2 FYNNEI. The chain carries TRBV2 and TRBJ2-4, with D tentatively TRBD1 (6 bases). The sample was blood. The TCR was taken from an older woman in good health. The CDR3 coding sequence is TGTGCCAGCAAAATAGGACAGCTAGCCAAAAACATTCAGTACTTC. Its protein product is CASKIGQLAKNIQYF.